This T cell receptor (beta chain) came from a study of T cell responses to AZD1222 COVID-19 vaccine. There are a few counts of this clone. The CDR3 contains 18 residues. Germline V CDR1 and CDR2: GTSNPN, SVGIG (reference sequence). Some clones are missing from TCRdb's copy, which holds only in-frame ones; the method was immunoSEQ multiplex PCR. The repertoire holds 120,000 or so clones, 81% seen once, with less than 5% in the top ten. The specimen was peripheral blood, collected on day 0 of AZD1222 vaccination. This clonotype was obtained from an adult in good health. The rearrangement uses TRBV30 and TRBJ1-6; TRBD1 matches at 7 bases. The DNA of the CDR3 is TGTGCGTCGACAGGGACAGCTTTCTCCCCCTCCTATAATTCACCCCTCCACTTT. Its translation is CASTGTAFSPSYNSPLHF. The full variable domain, in which reference TRBV30 and TRBJ1-6 provide the parts outside the CDR3, is SQTIHQWPATLVQPVGSPLSLECTVEGTSNPNLYWYRQAAGRGLQLLFYSVGIGQISSEVPQNLSASRPQDRQFILSSKKLLLSDSGFYLCASTGTAFSPSYNSPLHFGNGTRLTVT.